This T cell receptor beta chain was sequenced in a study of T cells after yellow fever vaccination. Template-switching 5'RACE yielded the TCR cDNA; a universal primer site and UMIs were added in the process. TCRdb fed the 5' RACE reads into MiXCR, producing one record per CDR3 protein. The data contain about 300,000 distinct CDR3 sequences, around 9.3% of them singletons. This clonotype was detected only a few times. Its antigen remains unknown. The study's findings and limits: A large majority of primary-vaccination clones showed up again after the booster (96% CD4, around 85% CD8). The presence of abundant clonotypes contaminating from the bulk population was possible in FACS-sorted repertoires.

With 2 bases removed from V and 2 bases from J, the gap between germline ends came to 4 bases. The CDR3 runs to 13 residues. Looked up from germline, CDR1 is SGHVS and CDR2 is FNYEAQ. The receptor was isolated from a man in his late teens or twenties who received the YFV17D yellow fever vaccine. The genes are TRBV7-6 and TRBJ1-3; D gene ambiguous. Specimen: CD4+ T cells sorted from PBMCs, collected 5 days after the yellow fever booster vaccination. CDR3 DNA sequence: TGTGCCAGCAGCTTACAAGCTGGAAACACCATATATTTT. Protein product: CASSLQAGNTIYF.